These 10 T cell receptor beta chains share one sample of origin, sequenced in a study of metastatic and nonmetastatic thyroid tumors. Prior to thyroid surgery, none of the patients had received any treatment. TCRdb used MiXCR to call clones anew from the PCR reads. The sample shows 49,000 or so clones, around 25% of them seen only once. Material for sequencing was blood. The receptors derive from a male donor with papillary thyroid cancer or a benign thyroid nodule (not recorded which). Some clones in this sample may be carry-over from other donors' samples.

This clone was detected a few times. V gene TRBV24-1 combines with J gene TRBJ2-1; 13 positions match TRBD2. Unmatched junction bases numbered 8, after V lost 4 bases and J lost 9 bases. Germline V gene lookup returns CDR1 KGHDR and CDR2 SFDVKD. The CDR3 loop spans 16 amino acids. This chain's CDR3 is CATSDRTSGGKREQFF. The CDR3 DNA is TGTGCCACCAGTGACCGGACTAGCGGGGGAAAACGTGAGCAGTTCTTC.

This clone was detected ten times or more. The V call is TRBV3-1, the J call TRBJ1-4; D may be TRBD1 (6 bases). Trimming shortened V by 0 bases and J by 7 bases, and 12 bases separated the two germline ends. CDR1 LGHDT and CDR2 YNNKEL come from the germline V gene (reference sequence). The CDR3 has 15 residues. Here the CDR3 reads CASSQESRGREKLFF. The CDR3 nucleotides read TGTGCCAGCAGCCAAGAATCCAGGGGCCGTGAAAAACTGTTTTTT.

This clone was counted only a few times. V usage is TRBV6-1 and J usage is TRBJ1-6, with D possibly TRBD1 on 6 matching bases. Germline assignment: CDR1 MNHNS and CDR2 SASEGT. V was shortened by 2 bases and J by 9 bases, with 11 bases between the two germline ends. The CDR3 has 14 residues. The CDR3 loop reads CASSEQQGASPLHF. The CDR3 DNA reads TGTGCCAGCAGTGAACAACAGGGCGCTTCACCCCTCCACTTT.

V gene TRBV7-2 combines with J gene TRBJ1-6; D remains unclear. The CDR3 contains 12 residues. Germline loops: CDR1 SGHTA, CDR2 FQGNSA. The V end was cut by 3 bases, the J end by 4 bases, with 1 base between. CDR3 coding DNA: TGTGCCAGCAGCTTTTATAATTCACCCCTCCACTTT. Its protein product is CASSFYNSPLHF.

This clone was found many times. This chain links TRBV29-1 with TRBJ2-7, with 9 bases aligning to TRBD2. Germline V gene data show CDR1 as SQVTM and CDR2 as ANQGSEA. This CDR3 is built from 16 residues. Trimming removed 3 bases from V and 0 bases from J; junction bases left unmatched: 9. The CDR3 loop is CSVEGGLADNSYEQYF. DNA for the CDR3: TGCAGCGTTGAGGGGGGACTAGCTGACAACTCCTACGAGCAGTACTTC.

The chain employs TRBV12-3 or TRBV12-4 and TRBJ1-2; tentative D call: TRBD1 (6 bases). Trimming pared 3 bases from V and 8 bases from J, leaving 10 bases between. This CDR3 is 12 amino acids long. The CDR3: CASSFGQWGYTF. The CDR3 nucleotides are TGTGCCAGCAGTTTCGGACAGTGGGGCTACACCTTC.

This clone has at least ten counts. This chain connects TRBV6-1 to TRBJ2-3, with 12 bases fitting TRBD2. Unmatched junction bases numbered 0, after V lost 1 base and J lost 4 bases. Germline-derived CDR1 and CDR2 are MNHNS and SASEGT. CDR3 length equals 15 residues. The CDR3 reads CASSEGLAGADTQYF. The DNA for the CDR3 is TGTGCCAGCAGTGAAGGACTAGCGGGAGCAGATACGCAGTATTTT.

The rearrangement uses TRBV4-3 and TRBJ2-6; unclear D gene. The CDR3 contains 17 residues. Trimming took off 0 bases at V and 0 bases at J, with 9 bases between the two ends. From germline, CDR1 is LGHNA and CDR2 YSLEER. The CDR3 is CASSQEWRLSGANVLTF. The CDR3 nucleotides are TGCGCCAGCAGCCAAGAATGGCGCCTCTCTGGGGCCAACGTCCTGACTTTC.

About this clone: One end of the junction does not line up with germline, which may come from a read error. V is TRBV7-9 and J is TRBJ2-5; 12 bases are a match to TRBD1. The CDR3 runs to 16 residues. Germline V gene sequence: CDR1 SEHNR, CDR2 FQNEAQ (reference sequence). The CDR3 here is CASSSSGQGAGETEYF. For the CDR3, the DNA is TGTGCCAGCAGCTCATCGGGACAGGGGGCAGGAGAGACCGAGTACTTC.

There are a few counts of this clone. The chain employs TRBV12-3 or TRBV12-4 and TRBJ2-7; the match to TRBD2 covers 13 bases. Losses at the gene ends were 6 bases for V and 6 bases for J; bases not matched to a gene: 8. This CDR3 is 15 amino acids long. CDR3 residues: CASSPGLAGAFEQYF. The CDR3 DNA reads as TGTGCCAGCAGCCCCGGACTAGCGGGAGCCTTCGAGCAGTACTTC.